This T cell receptor beta chain was identified in a study of cytomegalovirus exposure and HLA in healthy donors. Findings and limits, study-wide: High sensitivity and specificity were reportedly achieved when the classifier diagnosed cytomegalovirus status.

Sequenced by immunoSEQ multiplex PCR; TCRdb stores in-frame clones only, minus some. The sample includes 300,000 to 450,000 clones, approximately 90% of them seen just once. A note on this clone: Its target is unknown.

Sample: PBMCs. The clonotype was recovered from a woman aged 18-29 years in good health and CMV-seronegative.

Here the CDR3 reads CAISSGGHTEAFF. As DNA, the CDR3 is TGTGCCATCTCGTCGGGGGGCCACACTGAAGCTTTCTTT. The rearrangement joins TRBV19 to TRBJ1-1; D perhaps matches TRBD1 (6 bases). The CDR3 spans 13 residues. Trimming removed 10 bases from V and 3 bases from J, with 15 bases in between. Germline lookup yields CDR1 LNHDA and CDR2 SQIVND (reference sequence).